The present entry profiles one TCR beta chain with its context. Clones were read by immunoSEQ multiplex PCR, and TCRdb kept only the in-frame ones, dropping some. The sample holds 88,000 or so clones; about 90% are singletons and the top ten take approximately 1.4%. The sample is drawn from a study of T cell changes during pregnancy in multiple sclerosis. This CDR3 has 12 residues. V shed 4 bases and J shed 3 bases, with 10 bases lying between them. From germline, CDR1 is GTSNPN and CDR2 SVGIG (reference sequence). This rearrangement joins TRBV30 to TRBJ2-7; perhaps TRBD2 as D (6 bases). The sequencing used peripheral blood, collected before pregnancy. This TCR was recovered from a female donor with multiple sclerosis, enrolled in a pregnancy study. In DNA form, the CDR3 reads TGTGCCTGGAACACCGGGAGCTACGAGCAGTACTTC. This translates into CAWNTGSYEQYF.